The text below deals with one TCR beta chain. These data belong to a study of control samples from healthy donors and cancer patients. Only in-frame clones appear in the TCRdb table, and some are missing; sequencing was by immunoSEQ multiplex PCR. The table records 18,000 or so clones, 70% to 90% of them present only once. Trimming removed 0 bases at V and 7 bases at J, with 15 bases between. The germline V gene has CDR1 LGHNA and CDR2 YSLEER. CDR3 size: 16 residues. The chain couples TRBV4-3 to TRBJ1-4; possible D gene TRBD1, 5 bases. Material for sequencing was PBMCs. This clonotype was sampled from a woman between 70 and 85 years old with colorectal cancer. CDR3 in amino acids: CASSQEWGGKGEKLFF. The CDR3 bases are TGCGCCAGCAGCCAAGAATGGGGGGGGAAGGGTGAAAAACTGTTTTTT.